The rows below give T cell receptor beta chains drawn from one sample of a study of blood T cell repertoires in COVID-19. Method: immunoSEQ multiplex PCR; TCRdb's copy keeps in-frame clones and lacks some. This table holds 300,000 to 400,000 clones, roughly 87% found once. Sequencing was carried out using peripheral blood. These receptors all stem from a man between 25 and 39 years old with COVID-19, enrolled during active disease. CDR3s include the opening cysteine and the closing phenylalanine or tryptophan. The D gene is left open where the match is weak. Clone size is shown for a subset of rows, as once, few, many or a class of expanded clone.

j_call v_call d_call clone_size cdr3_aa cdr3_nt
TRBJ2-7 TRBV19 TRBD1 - CASSYTGVSYEQYF TGTGCCAGTAGCTATACAGGGGTCTCCTACGAGCAGTACTTC
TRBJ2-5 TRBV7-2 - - CASRDKTNQETQYF TGTGCCAGCAGGGACAAAACTAACCAAGAGACCCAGTACTTC
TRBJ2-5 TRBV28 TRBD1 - CASSSIGQGAPLRETQYF TGTGCCAGCAGTTCGATCGGACAGGGGGCGCCCCTTCGGGAGACCCAGTACTTC
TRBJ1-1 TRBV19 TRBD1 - CASSLRTGLNTEAFF TGTGCCAGTAGTCTCCGGACAGGGCTGAACACTGAAGCTTTCTTT
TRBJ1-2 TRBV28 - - CASSPALGDGYTF TGTGCCAGCAGCCCGGCCCTCGGGGATGGCTACACCTTC
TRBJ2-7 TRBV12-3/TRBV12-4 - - CASSPSGYEQYF TGTGCCAGCAGTCCTTCCGGGTACGAGCAGTACTTC
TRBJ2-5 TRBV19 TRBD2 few CASMPPGGGKETQYF TGTGCCAGTATGCCCCCGGGGGGGGGAAAAGAGACCCAGTACTTC
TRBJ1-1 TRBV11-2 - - CASSLEVTREAFF TGTGCCAGCAGCTTAGAGGTCACCAGGGAAGCTTTCTTT
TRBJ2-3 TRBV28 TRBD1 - CASTPWGQGHTDTQYF TGTGCCAGCACTCCCTGGGGACAGGGTCATACAGATACGCAGTATTTT
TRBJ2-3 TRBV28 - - CASSPWGGGTDTQYF TGTGCCAGCAGCCCATGGGGCGGTGGCACAGATACGCAGTATTTT
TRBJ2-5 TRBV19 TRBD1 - CASSPWTGGREETQYF TGTGCCAGTAGTCCGTGGACAGGGGGTCGGGAAGAGACCCAGTACTTC
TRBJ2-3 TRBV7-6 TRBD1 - CASSPGQGNTDTQYF TGTGCCAGCAGCCCCGGACAGGGGAACACAGATACGCAGTATTTT
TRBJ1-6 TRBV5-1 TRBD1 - CASSLAAGDRANSPLHF TGCGCCAGCAGCTTGGCTGCCGGGGACAGGGCTAATTCACCCCTCCACTTT
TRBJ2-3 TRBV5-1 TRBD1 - CASSSDRATDTQYF TGCGCCAGCAGCTCGGACAGGGCTACAGATACGCAGTATTTT
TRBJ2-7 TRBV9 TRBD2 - CASSVGGSGRGEQYF TGTGCCAGCAGCGTAGGGGGTAGCGGGAGAGGCGAGCAGTACTTC
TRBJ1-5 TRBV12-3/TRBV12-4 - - CASSLFSEPQHF TGTGCCAGCAGTTTATTTTCCGAGCCCCAGCATTTT
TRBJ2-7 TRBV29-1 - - CSVEQGGYEQYF TGCAGCGTTGAACAGGGTGGTTACGAGCAGTACTTC
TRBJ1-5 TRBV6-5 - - CASSWAADSNQPQHF TGTGCCAGCAGTTGGGCCGCTGATAGCAATCAGCCCCAGCATTTT
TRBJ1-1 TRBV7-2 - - CASSLVGGGDTEAFF TGTGCCAGCAGCTTAGTGGGAGGGGGGGACACTGAAGCTTTCTTT
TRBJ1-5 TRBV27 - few CASSPGAGDGSNQPQHF TGTGCCAGCAGCCCTGGGGCAGGGGATGGGAGCAATCAGCCCCAGCATTTT
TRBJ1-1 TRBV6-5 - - CASRRGTLNTEAFF TGTGCCAGCAGACGAGGGACACTCAACACTGAAGCTTTCTTT
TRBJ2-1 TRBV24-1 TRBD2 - CATSDFSGRARLEEQFF TGTGCCACCAGTGATTTTAGCGGGAGGGCCAGGTTGGAGGAGCAGTTCTTC
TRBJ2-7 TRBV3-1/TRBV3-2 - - CASSAVSFEQYF TGTGCCAGCAGTGCGGTCTCATTCGAGCAGTACTTC
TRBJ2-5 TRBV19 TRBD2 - CASSISGEYQETQYF TGTGCCAGTAGTATAAGCGGGGAGTACCAAGAGACCCAGTACTTC
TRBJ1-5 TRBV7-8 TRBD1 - CASSARGLGNQPQHF TGTGCCAGCAGCGCAAGGGGGCTCGGCAATCAGCCCCAGCATTTT
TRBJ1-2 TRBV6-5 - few CASSTQGYGYTF TGTGCCAGCAGCACACAGGGTTATGGCTACACCTTC
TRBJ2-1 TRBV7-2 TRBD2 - CASSSRLAGVDNEQFF TGTGCCAGCAGCTCCCGACTAGCGGGAGTCGATAATGAGCAGTTCTTC
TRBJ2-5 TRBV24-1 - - CATSDFGAGLETQYF TGTGCCACCAGTGATTTTGGCGCAGGTTTGGAGACCCAGTACTTC
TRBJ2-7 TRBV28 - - CASSPHDTYYEQYF TGTGCCAGCAGCCCCCACGACACGTACTACGAGCAGTACTTC
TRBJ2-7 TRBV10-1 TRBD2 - CASSTFGLAGVTYEQYF TGCGCCAGCAGCACCTTCGGGCTAGCGGGAGTAACCTACGAGCAGTACTTC
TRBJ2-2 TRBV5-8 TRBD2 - CASGRGTGELFF TGTGCCAGCGGGAGGGGCACCGGGGAGCTGTTTTTT
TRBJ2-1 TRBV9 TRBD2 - CASSAHRTSGYNEQFF TGTGCCAGCAGCGCCCACCGGACTAGCGGATACAATGAGCAGTTCTTC
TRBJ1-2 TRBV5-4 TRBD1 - CASSGGTVYGYTF TGTGCCAGCAGCGGGGGGACAGTGTATGGCTACACCTTC
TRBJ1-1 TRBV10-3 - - CAISENPTDGHEAFF TGTGCCATCAGTGAAAATCCAACAGACGGCCATGAAGCTTTCTTT
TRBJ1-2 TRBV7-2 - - CASSLVAGVNYGYTF TGTGCCAGCAGCTTAGTTGCAGGGGTTAACTATGGCTACACCTTC
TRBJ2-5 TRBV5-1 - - CASSLDFNPETQYF TGCGCCAGCAGCTTGGACTTCAACCCAGAGACCCAGTACTTC
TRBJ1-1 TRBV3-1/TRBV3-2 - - CASGERVPSEAFF TGTGCCAGCGGAGAACGGGTTCCGTCTGAAGCTTTCTTT
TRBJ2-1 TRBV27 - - CASSWAGDPNEQFF TGTGCCAGCAGTTGGGCAGGGGATCCCAATGAGCAGTTCTTC
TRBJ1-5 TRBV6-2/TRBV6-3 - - CASSYGFWGGSNQPQHF TGTGCCAGCAGTTACGGATTCTGGGGGGGGAGCAATCAGCCCCAGCATTTT
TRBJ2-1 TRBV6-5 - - CASSYSVRGVRNEQFF TGTGCCAGCAGTTACAGTGTCAGGGGAGTGAGGAATGAGCAGTTCTTC